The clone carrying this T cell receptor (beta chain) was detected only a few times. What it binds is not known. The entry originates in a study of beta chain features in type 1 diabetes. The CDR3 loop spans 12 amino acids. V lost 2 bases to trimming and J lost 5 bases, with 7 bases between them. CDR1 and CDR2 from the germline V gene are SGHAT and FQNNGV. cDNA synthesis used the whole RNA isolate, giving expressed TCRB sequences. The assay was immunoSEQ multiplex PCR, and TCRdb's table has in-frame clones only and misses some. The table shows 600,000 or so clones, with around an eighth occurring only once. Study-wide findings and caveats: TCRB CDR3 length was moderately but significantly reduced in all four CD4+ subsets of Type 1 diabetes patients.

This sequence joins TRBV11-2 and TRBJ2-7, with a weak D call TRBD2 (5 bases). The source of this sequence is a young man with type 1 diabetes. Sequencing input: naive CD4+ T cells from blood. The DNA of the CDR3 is TGTGCCAGCAGCTTATCTAGCCACGAGCAGTACTTC. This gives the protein CASSLSSHEQYF.